The entry below describes one T cell receptor beta chain. The assay was immunoSEQ multiplex PCR, and TCRdb's table has in-frame clones only and misses some. Counted here are 75,000 to 95,000 clones, roughly 90% occurring once; the ten biggest clones make up approximately 1.8%. This entry belongs to a study of blood T cell repertoires in COVID-19. Germline V gives CDR1 GTSNPN, CDR2 SVGIG (reference sequence). CDR3 length equals 15 residues. V lost 2 bases, J lost 10 bases, and 18 bases lay in between. The sequence came from a man aged 55 to 70 with acute or convalescent COVID-19. The rearrangement links TRBV30 to TRBJ1-6; a weak D match, TRBD1 (5 bases). Sequenced sample: peripheral blood. CDR3 DNA: TGTGCCTGGAGTAACACGGGGGGGATCCGATCACCCCTCCACTTT. Amino acid sequence: CAWSNTGGIRSPLHF.